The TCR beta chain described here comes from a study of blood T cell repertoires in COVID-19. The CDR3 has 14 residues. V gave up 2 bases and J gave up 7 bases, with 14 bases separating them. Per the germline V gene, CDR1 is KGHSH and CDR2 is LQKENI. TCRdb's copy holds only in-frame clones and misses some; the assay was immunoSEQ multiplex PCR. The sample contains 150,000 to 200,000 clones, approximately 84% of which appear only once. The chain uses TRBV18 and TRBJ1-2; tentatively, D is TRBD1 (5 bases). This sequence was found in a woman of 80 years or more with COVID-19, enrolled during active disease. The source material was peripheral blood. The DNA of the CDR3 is TGTGCCAGCTCACCAGTATTAGGGGATAGTGGCTACACCTTC. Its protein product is CASSPVLGDSGYTF. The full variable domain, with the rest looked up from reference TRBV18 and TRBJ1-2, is NAGVMQNPRHLVRRRGQEARLRCSPMKGHSHVYWYRQLPEEGLKFMVYLQKENIIDESGMPKERFSAEFPKEGPSILRIQQVVRGDSAAYFCASSPVLGDSGYTFGSGTRLTVV.